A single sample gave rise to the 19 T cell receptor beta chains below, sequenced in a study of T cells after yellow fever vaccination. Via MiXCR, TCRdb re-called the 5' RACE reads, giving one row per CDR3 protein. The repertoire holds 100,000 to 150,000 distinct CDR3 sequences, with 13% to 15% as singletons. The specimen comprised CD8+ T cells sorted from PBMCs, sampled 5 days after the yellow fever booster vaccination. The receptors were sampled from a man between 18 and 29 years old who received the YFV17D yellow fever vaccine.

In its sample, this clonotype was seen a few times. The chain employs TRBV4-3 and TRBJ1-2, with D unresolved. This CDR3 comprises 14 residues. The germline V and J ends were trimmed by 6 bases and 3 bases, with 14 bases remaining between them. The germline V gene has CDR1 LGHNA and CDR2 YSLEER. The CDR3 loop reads CASRFGLSHYGYTF. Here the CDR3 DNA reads TGCGCCAGCAGATTCGGACTTTCCCACTATGGCTACACCTTC.

DNA for the CDR3: TGTGCCAGCAGTCTTATCGACAGAGACACCGGGGAGCTGTTTTTT. Its translation: CASSLIDRDTGELFF. This chain uses TRBV5-4 with TRBJ2-2, with D possibly being TRBD1 (5 bases). Trimming took 5 bases from V and 3 from J, leaving 14 bases between them. The germline gives CDR1 SGHNT, CDR2 YYREEE (reference sequence). The CDR3 length is 15 residues.

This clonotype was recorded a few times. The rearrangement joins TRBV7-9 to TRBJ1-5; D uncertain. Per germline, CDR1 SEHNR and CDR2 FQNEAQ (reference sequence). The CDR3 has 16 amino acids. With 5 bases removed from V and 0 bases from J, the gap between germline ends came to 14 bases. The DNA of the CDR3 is TGTGCCAGCAGCGTGGACGGCCCCTATAGCAATCAGCCCCAGCATTTT. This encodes CASSVDGPYSNQPQHF.

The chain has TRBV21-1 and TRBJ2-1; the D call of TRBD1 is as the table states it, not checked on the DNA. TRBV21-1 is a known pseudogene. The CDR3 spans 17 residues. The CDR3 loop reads CASSRTDRGTTYNEQFF. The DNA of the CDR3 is TGTGCCAGCAGCAGAACGGACAGGGGAACCACCTACAATGAGCAGTTCTTC.

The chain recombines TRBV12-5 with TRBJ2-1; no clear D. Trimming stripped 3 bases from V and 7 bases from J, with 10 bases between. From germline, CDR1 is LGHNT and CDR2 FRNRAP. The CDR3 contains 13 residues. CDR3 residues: CASGFSPKNEQFF. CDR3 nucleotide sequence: TGTGCTAGTGGTTTTTCCCCGAAAAATGAGCAGTTCTTC.

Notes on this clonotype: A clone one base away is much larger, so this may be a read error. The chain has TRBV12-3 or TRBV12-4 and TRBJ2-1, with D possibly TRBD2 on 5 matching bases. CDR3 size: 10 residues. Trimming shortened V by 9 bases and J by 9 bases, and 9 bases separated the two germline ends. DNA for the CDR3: TGTGCCAGAAGCGGACCTGAGCAGTTCTTC. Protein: CARSGPEQFF.

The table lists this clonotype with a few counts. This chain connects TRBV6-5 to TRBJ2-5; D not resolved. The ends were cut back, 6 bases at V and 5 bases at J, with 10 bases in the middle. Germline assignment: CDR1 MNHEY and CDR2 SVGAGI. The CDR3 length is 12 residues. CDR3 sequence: CASRTPEETQYF. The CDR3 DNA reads TGTGCCAGCAGAACCCCCGAGGAGACCCAGTACTTC.

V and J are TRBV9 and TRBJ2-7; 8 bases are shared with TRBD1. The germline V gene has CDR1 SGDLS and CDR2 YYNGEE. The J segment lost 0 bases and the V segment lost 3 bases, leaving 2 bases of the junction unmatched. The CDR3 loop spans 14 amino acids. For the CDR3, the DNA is TGTGCCAGCAGCGAGGGGACAGGCTCCTACGAGCAGTACTTC. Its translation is CASSEGTGSYEQYF.

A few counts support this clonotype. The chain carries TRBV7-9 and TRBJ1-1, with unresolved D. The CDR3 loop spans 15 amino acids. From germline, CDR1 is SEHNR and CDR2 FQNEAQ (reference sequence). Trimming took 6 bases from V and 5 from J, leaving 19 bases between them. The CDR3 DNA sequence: TGTGCCAGCAGGCCCGGGTCCGTCGGATGGACTGAAGCTTTCTTT. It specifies CASRPGSVGWTEAFF.

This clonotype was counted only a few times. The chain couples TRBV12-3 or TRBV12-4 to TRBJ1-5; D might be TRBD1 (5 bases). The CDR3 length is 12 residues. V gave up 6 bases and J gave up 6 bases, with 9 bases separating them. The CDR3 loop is CASRARGQPQHF. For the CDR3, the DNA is TGTGCCAGCAGAGCGAGGGGTCAGCCCCAGCATTTT.

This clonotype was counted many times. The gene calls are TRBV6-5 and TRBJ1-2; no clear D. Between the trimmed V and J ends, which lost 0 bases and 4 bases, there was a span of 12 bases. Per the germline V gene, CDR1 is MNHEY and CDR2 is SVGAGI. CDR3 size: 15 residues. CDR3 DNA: TGTGCCAGCAGTTACTCGTTAGCGGGTTTCTATGGCTACACCTTC. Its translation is CASSYSLAGFYGYTF.

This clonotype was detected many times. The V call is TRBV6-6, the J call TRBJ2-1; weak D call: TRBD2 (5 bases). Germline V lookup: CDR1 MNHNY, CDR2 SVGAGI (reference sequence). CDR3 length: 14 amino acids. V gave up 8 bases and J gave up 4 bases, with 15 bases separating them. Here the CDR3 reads CASQMSRAYNEQFF. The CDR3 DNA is TGTGCCAGCCAGATGTCGCGGGCGTACAATGAGCAGTTCTTC.

This CDR3 is CASSQDSPGAVNTEAFF. The CDR3 nucleotides are TGCGCCAGCAGCCAAGATTCCCCAGGGGCCGTTAACACTGAAGCTTTCTTT. The chain recombines TRBV4-3 with TRBJ1-1; perhaps TRBD1 as D (6 bases). The CDR3 spans 17 residues. Germline loops: CDR1 LGHNA, CDR2 YSLEER. With 0 bases removed from V and 2 bases from J, the gap between germline ends came to 16 bases.

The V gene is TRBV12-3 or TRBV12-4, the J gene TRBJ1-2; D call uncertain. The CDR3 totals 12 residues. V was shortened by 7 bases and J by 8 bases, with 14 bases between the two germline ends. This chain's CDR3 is CASTRRSGGYTF. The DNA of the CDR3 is TGTGCCAGCACCCGGCGGTCGGGGGGCTACACCTTC.

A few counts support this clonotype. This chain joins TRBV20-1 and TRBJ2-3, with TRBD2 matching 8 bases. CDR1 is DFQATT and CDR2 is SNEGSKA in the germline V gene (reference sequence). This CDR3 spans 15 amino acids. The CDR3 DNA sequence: TGCAGCTCATCGGGGGGGCTACCCGGGGCGGATACGCAGTATTTT. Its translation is CSSSGGLPGADTQYF.

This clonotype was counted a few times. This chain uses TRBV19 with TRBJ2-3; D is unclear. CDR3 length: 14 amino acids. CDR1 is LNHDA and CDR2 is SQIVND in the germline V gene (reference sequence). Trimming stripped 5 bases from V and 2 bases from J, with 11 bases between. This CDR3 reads CASSLWSTTDTQYF. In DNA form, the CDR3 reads TGTGCCAGTAGTCTCTGGTCAACCACAGATACGCAGTATTTT.

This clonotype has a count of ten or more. CDR3 amino acids: CASSQDWRAGAYNEQFF. The DNA for the CDR3 is TGTGCCAGCAGCCAAGATTGGAGAGCGGGGGCCTACAATGAGCAGTTCTTC. The rearrangement joins TRBV3-1 to TRBJ2-1; the match to TRBD2 covers 8 bases. The CDR3 has 17 amino acids. Losses at the gene ends were 0 bases for V and 2 bases for J; bases not matched to a gene: 6. The germline gives CDR1 LGHDT, CDR2 YNNKEL (reference sequence).

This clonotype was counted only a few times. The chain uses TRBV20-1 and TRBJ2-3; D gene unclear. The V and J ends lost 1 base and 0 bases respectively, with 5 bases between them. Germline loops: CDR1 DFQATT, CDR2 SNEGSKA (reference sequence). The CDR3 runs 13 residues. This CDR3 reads CSARGHSTDTQYF. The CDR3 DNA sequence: TGCAGTGCTAGAGGGCACAGCACAGATACGCAGTATTTT.

The CDR3, as DNA: TGTGCCAGCAGTTATGAAGAGGACGGGGATCAAGAGACCCAGTACTTC. It codes for CASSYEEDGDQETQYF. The rearrangement joins TRBV6-5 to TRBJ2-5, with a possible D match to TRBD2 (5 bases). The V gene's germline CDR1 is MNHEY and CDR2 SVGAGI. The CDR3 is made up of 16 amino acids. V lost 3 bases to trimming and J lost 2 bases, with 16 bases between them.